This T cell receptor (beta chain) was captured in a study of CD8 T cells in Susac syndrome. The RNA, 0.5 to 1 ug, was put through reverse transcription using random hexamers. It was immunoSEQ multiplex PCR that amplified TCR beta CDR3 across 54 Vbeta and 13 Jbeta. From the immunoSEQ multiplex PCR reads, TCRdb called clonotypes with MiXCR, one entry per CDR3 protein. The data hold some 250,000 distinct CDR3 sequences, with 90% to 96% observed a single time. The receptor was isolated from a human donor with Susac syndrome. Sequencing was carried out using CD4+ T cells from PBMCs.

This CDR3 is CATSRRQGAATDTQYF. The CDR3 DNA reads as TGTGCCACCAGCAGAAGACAGGGGGCGGCTACAGATACGCAGTATTTT. The V call is TRBV15, the J call TRBJ2-3, with 10 bases lining up with TRBD1. CDR1 LNHNV and CDR2 YYDKDF come from the germline V gene (reference sequence). The ends lost 2 bases at V and 3 bases at J; junction bases unmatched: 5. This CDR3 spans 16 amino acids.